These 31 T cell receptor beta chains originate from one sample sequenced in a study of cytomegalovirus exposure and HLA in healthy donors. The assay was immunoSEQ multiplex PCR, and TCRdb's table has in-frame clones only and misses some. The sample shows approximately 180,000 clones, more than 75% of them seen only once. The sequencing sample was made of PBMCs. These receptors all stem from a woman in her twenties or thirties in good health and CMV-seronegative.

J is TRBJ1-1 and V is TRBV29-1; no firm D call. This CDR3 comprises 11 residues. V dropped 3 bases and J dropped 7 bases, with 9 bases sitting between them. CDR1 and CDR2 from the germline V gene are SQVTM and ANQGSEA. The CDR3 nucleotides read TGCAGCGTTGATGTCGGGTTTGAAGCTTTCTTT. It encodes CSVDVGFEAFF.

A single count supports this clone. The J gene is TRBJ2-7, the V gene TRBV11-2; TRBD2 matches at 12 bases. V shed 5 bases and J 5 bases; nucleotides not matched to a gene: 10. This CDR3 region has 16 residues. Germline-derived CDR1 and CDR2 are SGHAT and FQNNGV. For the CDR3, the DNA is TGTGCCAGCAGCCTAGGACTAGCGGGGATCCACAACGAGCAGTACTTC. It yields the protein CASSLGLAGIHNEQYF. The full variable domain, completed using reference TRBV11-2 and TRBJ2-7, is EAGVAQSPRYKIIEKRQSVAFWCNPISGHATLYWYQQILGQGPKLLIQFQNNGVVDDSQLPKDRFSAERLKGVDSTLKIQPAKLEDSAVYLCASSLGLAGIHNEQYFGPGTRLTVT.

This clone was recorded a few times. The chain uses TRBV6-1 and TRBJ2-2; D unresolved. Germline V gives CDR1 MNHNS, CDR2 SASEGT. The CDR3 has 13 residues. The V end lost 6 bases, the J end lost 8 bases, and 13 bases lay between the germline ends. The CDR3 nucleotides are TGTGCCAGCAGGGTTGGCGGAACAGGGGAGCTGTTTTTT. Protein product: CASRVGGTGELFF.

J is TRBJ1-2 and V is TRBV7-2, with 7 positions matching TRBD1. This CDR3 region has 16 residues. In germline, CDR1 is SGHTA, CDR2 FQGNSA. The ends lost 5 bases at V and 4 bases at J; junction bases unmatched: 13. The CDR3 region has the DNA TGTGCCAGCAGCCTCAACCCCCCGGGACAGAGCTATGGCTACACCTTC. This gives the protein CASSLNPPGQSYGYTF.

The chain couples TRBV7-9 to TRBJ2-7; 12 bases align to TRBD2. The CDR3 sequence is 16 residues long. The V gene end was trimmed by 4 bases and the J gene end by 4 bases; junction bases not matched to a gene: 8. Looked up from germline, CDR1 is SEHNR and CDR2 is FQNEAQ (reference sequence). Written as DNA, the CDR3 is TGTGCCAGCAGCTCGGATCTAGCGGGGGGGATGTACGAGCAGTACTTC. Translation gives CASSSDLAGGMYEQYF.

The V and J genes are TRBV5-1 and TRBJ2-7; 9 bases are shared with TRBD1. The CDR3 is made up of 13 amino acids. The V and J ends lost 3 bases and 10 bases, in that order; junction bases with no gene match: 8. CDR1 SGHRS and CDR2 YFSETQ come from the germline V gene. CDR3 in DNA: TGCGCCAGCAGCTCGGACAGGGGTTCGGGTCAGTACTTC. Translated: CASSSDRGSGQYF.

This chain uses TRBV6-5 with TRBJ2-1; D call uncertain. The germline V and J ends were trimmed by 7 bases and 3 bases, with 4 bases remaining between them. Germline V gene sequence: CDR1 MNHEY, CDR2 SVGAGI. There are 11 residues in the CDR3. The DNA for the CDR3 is TGTGCCAGCACCAACTACAATGAGCAGTTCTTC. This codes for CASTNYNEQFF.

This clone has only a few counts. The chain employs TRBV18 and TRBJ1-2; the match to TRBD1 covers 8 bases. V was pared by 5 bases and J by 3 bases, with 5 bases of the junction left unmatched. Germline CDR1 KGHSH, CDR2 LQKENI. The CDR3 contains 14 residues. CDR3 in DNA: TGTGCCAGCTCATTCCCGACAGGGGACTATGGCTACACCTTC. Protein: CASSFPTGDYGYTF.

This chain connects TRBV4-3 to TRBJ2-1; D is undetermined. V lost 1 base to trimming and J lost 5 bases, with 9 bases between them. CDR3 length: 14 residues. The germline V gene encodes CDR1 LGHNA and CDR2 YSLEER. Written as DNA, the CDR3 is TGCGCCAGCAGCCAAGGAGTTGCCAACAATGAGCAGTTCTTC. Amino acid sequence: CASSQGVANNEQFF.

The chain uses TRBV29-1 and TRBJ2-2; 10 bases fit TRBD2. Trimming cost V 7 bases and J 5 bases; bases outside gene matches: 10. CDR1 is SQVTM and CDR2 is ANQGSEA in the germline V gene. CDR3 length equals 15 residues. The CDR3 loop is CSAPVAGGLTGELFF. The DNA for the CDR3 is TGCAGCGCTCCGGTAGCGGGGGGCCTGACCGGGGAGCTGTTTTTT.

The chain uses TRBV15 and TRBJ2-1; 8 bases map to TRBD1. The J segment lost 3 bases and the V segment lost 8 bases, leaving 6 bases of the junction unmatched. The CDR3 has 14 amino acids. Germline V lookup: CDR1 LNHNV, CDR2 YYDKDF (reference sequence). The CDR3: CATGRTGIYNEQFF. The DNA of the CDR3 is TGTGCCACCGGTAGGACAGGGATCTACAATGAGCAGTTCTTC.

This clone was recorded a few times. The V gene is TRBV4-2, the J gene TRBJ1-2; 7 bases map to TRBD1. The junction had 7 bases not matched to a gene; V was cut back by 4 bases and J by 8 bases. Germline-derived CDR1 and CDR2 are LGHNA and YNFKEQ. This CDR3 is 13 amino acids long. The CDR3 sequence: CASSLLTGSGYTF. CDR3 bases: TGTGCCAGCAGCCTCCTGACAGGGAGCGGCTACACCTTC.

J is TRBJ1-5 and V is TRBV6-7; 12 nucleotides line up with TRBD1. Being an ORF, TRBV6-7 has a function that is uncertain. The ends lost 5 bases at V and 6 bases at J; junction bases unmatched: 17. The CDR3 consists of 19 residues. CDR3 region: CASSQGDRGRGVECQPQHF. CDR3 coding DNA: TGTGCCAGCAGTCAAGGGGACAGGGGGCGAGGTGTGGAGTGTCAGCCCCAGCATTTT.

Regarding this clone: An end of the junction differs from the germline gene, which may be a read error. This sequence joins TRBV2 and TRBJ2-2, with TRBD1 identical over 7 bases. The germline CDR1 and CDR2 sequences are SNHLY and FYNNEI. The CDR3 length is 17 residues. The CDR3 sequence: CASSEDRGPANTGELFF. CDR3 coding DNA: TGTGCCAGCAGCGAAGATAGGGGGCCAGCGAACACCGGGGAGCTGTTTTTT.

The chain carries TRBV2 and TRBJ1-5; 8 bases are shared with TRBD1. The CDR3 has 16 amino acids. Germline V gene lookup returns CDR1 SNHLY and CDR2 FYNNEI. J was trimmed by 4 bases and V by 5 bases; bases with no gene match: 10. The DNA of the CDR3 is TGTGCCAGCAGTCCTGACAGGGGTCGGCTTAATCAGCCCCAGCATTTT. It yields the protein CASSPDRGRLNQPQHF. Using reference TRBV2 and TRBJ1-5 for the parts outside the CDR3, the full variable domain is EPEVTQTPSHQVTQMGQEVILRCVPISNHLYFYWYRQILGQKVEFLVSFYNNEISEKSEIFDDQFSVERPDGSNFTLKIRSTKLEDSAMYFCASSPDRGRLNQPQHFGDGTRLSIL.

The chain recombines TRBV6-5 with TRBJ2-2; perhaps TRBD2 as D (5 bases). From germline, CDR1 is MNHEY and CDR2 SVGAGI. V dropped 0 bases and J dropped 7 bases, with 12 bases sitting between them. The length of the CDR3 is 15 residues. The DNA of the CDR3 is TGTGCCAGCAGTTACTCTCGGGATTTGAGCGGGGAGCTGTTTTTT. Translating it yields CASSYSRDLSGELFF.

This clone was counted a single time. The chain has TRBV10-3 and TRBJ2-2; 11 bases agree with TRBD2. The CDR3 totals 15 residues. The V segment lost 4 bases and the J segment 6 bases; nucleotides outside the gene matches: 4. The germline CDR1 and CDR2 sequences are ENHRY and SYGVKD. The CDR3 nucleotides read TGTGCCATCAGTGGTAGCGGGGGGGCTTCCGGGGAGCTGTTTTTT. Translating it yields CAISGSGGASGELFF.

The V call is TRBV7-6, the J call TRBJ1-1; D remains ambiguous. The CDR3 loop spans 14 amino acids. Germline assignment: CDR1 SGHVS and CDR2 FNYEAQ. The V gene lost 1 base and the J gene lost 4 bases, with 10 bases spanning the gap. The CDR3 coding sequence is TGTGCCAGCAGCTTAGACGGGGTGGGCACTGAAGCTTTCTTT. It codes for CASSLDGVGTEAFF.

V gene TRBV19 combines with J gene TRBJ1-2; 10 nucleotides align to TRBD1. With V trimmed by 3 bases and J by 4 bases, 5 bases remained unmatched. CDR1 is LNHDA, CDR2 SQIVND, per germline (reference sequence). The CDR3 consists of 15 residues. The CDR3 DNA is TGTGCCAGTAGTATCGGGACAGGGGTGGTCTATGGCTACACCTTC. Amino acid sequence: CASSIGTGVVYGYTF.

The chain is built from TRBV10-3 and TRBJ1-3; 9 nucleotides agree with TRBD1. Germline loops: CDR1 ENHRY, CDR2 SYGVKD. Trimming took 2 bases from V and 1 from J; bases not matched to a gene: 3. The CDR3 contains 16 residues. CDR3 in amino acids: CAISERQGGSGNTIYF. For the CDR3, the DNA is TGTGCCATCAGTGAGAGACAGGGGGGATCTGGAAACACCATATATTTT.

As DNA, the CDR3 is TGTGCTAGTGGTTTGGTTTTAGGGACAGTCGTCAACGAGCAGTACTTC. Translated, it gives CASGLVLGTVVNEQYF. This chain uses TRBV12-5 with TRBJ2-7, with 7 bases that match TRBD1. The CDR3 consists of 16 residues. Germline V gives CDR1 LGHNT, CDR2 FRNRAP. V trimming: 0 bases; J trimming: 5 bases; junction bases outside the gene matches: 10. The whole variable domain, filled in from reference TRBV12-5 and TRBJ2-7, reads DARVTQTPRHKVTEMGQEVTMRCQPILGHNTVFWYRQTMMQGLELLAYFRNRAPLDDSGMPKDRFSAEMPDATLATLKIQPSEPRDSAVYFCASGLVLGTVVNEQYFGPGTRLTVT.

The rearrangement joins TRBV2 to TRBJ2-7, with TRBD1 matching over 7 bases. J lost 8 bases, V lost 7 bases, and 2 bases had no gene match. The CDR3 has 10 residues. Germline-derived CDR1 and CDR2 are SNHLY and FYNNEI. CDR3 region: CASIQGQQYF. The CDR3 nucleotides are TGTGCCAGCATACAGGGGCAGCAGTACTTC.

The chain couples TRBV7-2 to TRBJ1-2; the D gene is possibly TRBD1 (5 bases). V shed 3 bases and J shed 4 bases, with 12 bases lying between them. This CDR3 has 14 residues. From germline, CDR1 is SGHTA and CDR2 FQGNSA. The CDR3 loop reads CASSLAGHGYGYTF. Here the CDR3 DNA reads TGTGCCAGCAGCTTGGCAGGGCATGGCTATGGCTACACCTTC.

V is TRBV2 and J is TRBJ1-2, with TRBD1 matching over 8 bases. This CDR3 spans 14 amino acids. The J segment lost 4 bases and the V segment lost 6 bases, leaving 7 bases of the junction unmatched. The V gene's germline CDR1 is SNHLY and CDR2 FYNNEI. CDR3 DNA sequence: TGTGCCAGCAGCGCAGACAGGGGAAGCTATGGCTACACCTTC. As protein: CASSADRGSYGYTF.

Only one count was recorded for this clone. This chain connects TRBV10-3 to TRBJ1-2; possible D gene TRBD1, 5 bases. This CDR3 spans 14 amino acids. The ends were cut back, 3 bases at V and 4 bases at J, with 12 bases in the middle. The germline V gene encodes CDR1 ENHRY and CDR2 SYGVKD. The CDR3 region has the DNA TGTGCCATCAGTGAAGGGCAGGGAGGCTATGGCTACACCTTC. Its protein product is CAISEGQGGYGYTF.

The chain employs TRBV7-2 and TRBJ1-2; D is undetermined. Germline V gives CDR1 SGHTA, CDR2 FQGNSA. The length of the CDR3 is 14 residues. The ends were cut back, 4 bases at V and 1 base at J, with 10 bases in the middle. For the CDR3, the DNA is TGTGCCAGCAGCTCCGACATTGTTAACTATGGCTACACCTTC. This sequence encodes CASSSDIVNYGYTF. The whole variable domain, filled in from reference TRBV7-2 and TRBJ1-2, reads GAGVSQSPSNKVTEKGKDVELRCDPISGHTALYWYRQSLGQGLEFLIYFQGNSAPDKSGLPSDRFSAERTGGSVSTLTIQRTQQEDSAVYLCASSSDIVNYGYTFGSGTRLTVV.

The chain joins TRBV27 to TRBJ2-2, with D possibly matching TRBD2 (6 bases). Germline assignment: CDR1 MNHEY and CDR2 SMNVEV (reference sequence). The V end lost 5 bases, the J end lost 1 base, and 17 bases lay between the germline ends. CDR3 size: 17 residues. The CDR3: CASSRVAATLNTGELFF. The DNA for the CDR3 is TGTGCCAGCAGTAGGGTAGCGGCCACCTTGAACACCGGGGAGCTGTTTTTT.

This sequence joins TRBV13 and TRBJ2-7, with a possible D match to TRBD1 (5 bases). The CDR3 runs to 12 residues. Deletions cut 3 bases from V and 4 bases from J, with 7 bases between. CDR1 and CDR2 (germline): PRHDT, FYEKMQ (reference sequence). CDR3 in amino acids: CASSLGLYEQYF. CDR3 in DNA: TGTGCCAGCAGCTTGGGGCTTTACGAGCAGTACTTC.

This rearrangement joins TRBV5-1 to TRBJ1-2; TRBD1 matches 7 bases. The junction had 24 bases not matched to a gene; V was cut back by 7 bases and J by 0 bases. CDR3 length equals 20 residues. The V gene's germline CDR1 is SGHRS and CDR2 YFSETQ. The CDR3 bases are TGCGCCAGCTCCCCCCTCCCACTCCGGGACAGCAAACTATCTAACTATGGCTACACCTTC. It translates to CASSPLPLRDSKLSNYGYTF.

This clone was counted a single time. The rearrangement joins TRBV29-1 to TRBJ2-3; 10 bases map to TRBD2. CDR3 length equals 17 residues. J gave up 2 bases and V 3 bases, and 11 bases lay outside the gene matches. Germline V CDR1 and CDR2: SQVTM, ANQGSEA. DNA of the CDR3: TGCAGCGTTGACGGAACTGGGACTAGCGACTTCACAGATACGCAGTATTTT. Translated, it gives CSVDGTGTSDFTDTQYF.

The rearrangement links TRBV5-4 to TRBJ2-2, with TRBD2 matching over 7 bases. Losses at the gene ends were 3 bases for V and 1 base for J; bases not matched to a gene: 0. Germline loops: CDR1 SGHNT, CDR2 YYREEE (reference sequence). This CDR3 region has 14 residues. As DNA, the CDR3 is TGTGCCAGCAGCTGGGGGGGGAACACCGGGGAGCTGTTTTTT. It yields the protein CASSWGGNTGELFF.